This T cell receptor (beta chain) originates from a study of T cell changes during pregnancy in multiple sclerosis. Repertoires were generated with immunoSEQ multiplex PCR, while TCRdb's copy carries only in-frame clones and drops some. This sample has around 35,000 clones, with roughly 90% found just once. The V end was cut by 5 bases, the J end by 0 bases, with 23 bases between. This CDR3 has 18 residues. Germline V gene data show CDR1 as PRHDT and CDR2 as FYEKMQ (reference sequence). The rearrangement links TRBV13 to TRBJ2-7; possible D gene TRBD2, 5 bases. This sample comprised CD8+ T cells from peripheral blood mononuclear cells, obtained after pregnancy. The sequence was obtained from a female donor with multiple sclerosis, enrolled in a pregnancy study. CDR3 loop: CASSTRNPSPEDSYEQYF. The DNA for the CDR3 is TGTGCCAGCAGCACCCGGAACCCCTCCCCGGAGGACTCCTACGAGCAGTACTTC.